This TCR beta chain was sequenced for a study of cytomegalovirus exposure and HLA in healthy donors. General study findings and limits: Sequencing depth across donors, presence/absence analyses assumed, was roughly uniform.

As concerns this clone: Its antigen is not identified.

Researchers ran the PCR with 60 Vbeta and 13 Jbeta primers. The data were produced by immunoSEQ multiplex PCR, yet TCRdb's version contains in-frame clones alone and is incomplete. The sample records under 90,000 clones, about 75% being singletons. The V end lost 6 bases, the J end lost 6 bases, and 14 bases lay between the germline ends. The CDR3 sequence is 13 residues long. Germline V lookup: CDR1 MNHEY, CDR2 SVGAGI. Sequenced input: PBMCs. The TCR was taken from a man between 40 and 49 years old in good health and CMV-seronegative. This rearrangement joins TRBV6-5 to TRBJ1-2, with a tentative D call TRBD1 (5 bases). The DNA for the CDR3 is TGTGCCAGCAGCCCGGGGGGGATGGATGGCTACACCTTC. Encoded protein: CASSPGGMDGYTF.